Listed here is a single T cell receptor beta chain. The antigen remains unidentified. Germline assignment: CDR1 LNHDA and CDR2 SQIVND (reference sequence). The CDR3 consists of 13 residues. Trimming left V 9 bases short and J 4 bases short, with 10 bases between. TCR beta CDR3 regions were amplified from RNA transcripts. Researchers ran a first-round RT-PCR on the TCR CDR3 using the HTBI primer set. TCRdb fed the multiplex PCR reads into MiXCR, producing one record per CDR3 protein. The table has more than 500,000 distinct CDR3 sequences, 35% to 55% seen once. The entry originates in a study of T cells in Graves' hyperthyroidism and ophthalmopathy. Lactation, pregnancy, other autoimmune disease or uncontrolled infection led to exclusion of patients. Used for diagnoses were clinical symptoms, serum thyroxine and TRAb, thyroid ultrasound and orbital computed tomography. Notes on the study in general: Blood held most thyroid clonotypes expanded above 0.001 frequency. Model predictions of ophthalmopathy came a median about 6.3 months before onset.

The J gene is TRBJ2-6, the V gene TRBV19; D is unresolved. The source is an adult woman with Graves' disease, either hyperthyroidism or ophthalmopathy (not recorded which). The sequencing input was peripheral blood or thyroid tissue (not recorded which). CDR3 protein: CASRPNGANVLTF. The CDR3 region has the DNA TGTGCCAGCAGACCTAACGGGGCCAACGTCCTGACTTTC.